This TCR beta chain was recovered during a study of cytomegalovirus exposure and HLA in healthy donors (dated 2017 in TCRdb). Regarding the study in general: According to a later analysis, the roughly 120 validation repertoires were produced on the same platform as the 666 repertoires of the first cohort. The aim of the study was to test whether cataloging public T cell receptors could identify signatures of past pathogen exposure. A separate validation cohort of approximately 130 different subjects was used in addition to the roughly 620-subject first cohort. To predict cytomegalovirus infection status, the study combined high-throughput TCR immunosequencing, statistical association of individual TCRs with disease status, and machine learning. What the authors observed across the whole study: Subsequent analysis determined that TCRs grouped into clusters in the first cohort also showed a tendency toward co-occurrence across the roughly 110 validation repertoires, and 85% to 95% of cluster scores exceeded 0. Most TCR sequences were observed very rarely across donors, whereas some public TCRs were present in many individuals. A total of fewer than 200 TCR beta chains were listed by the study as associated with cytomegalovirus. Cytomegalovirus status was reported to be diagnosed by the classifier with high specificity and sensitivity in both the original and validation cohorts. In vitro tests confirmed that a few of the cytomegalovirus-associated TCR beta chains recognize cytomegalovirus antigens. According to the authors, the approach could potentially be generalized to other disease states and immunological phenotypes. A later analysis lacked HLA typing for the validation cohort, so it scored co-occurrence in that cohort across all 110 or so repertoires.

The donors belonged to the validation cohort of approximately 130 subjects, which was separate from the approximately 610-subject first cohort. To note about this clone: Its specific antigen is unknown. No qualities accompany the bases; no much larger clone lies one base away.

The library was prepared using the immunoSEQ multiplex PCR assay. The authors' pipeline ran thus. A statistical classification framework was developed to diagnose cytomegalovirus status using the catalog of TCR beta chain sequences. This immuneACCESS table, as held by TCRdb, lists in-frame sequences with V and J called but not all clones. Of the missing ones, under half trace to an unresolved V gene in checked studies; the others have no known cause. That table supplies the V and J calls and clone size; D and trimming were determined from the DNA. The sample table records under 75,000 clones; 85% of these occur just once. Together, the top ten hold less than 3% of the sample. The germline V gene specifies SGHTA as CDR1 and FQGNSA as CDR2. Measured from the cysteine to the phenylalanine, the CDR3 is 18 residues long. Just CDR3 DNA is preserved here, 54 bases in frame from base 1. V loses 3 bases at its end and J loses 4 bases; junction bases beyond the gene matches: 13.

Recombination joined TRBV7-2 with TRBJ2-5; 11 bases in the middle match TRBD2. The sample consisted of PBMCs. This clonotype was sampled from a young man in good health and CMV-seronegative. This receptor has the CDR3 CASSFVPLLAGAGETQYF. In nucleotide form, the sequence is TGTGCCAGCAGCTTCGTACCCTTACTAGCGGGAGCGGGAGAGACCCAGTACTTC.